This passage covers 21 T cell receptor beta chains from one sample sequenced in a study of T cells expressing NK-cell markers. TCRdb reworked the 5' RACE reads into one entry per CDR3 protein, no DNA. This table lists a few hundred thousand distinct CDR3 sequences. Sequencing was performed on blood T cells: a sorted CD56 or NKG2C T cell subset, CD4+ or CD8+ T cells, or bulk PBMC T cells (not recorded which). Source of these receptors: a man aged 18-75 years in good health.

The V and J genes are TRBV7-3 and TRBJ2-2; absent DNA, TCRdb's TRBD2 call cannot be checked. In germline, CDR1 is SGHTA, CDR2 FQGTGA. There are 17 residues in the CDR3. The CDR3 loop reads CASSLTSGGMNTGELFF.

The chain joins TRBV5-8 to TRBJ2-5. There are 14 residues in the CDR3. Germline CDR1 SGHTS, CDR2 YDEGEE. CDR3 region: CASSLMNSQETQYF.

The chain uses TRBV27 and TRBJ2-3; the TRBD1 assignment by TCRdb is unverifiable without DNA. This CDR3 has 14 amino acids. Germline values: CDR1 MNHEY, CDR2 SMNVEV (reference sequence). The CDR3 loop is CASSLALGAGTQYF.

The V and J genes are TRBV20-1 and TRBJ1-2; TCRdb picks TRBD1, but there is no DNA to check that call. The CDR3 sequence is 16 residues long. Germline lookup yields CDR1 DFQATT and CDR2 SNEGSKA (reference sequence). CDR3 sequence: CSARSGDRTTGYGYTF.

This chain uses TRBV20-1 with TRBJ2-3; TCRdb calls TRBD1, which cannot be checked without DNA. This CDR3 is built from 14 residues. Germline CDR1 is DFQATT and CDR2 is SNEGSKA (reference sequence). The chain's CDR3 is CSANEGTPRDTQYF.

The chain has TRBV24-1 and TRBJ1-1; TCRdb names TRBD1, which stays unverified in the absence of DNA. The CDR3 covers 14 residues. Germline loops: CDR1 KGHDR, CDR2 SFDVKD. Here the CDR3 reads CATRKQGEDTEAFF.

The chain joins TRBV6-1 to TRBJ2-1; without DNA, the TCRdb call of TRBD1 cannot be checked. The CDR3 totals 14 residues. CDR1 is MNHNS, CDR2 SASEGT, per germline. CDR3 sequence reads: CASKGQATYNEQFF.

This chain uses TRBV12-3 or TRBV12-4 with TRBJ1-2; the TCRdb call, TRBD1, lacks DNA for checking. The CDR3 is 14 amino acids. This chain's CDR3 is CASKTTGANYGYTF.

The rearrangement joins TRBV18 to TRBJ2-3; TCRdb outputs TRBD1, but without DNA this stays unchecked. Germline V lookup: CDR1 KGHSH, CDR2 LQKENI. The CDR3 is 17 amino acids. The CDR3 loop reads CASSPLAGTGYTDTQYF.

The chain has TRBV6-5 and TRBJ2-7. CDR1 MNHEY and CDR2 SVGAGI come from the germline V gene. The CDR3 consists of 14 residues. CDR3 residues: CASSYFAPTYEQYF.

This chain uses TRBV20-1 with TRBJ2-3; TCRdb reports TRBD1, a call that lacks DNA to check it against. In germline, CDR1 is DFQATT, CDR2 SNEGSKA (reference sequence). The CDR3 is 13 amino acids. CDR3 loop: CSAGQGITDTQYF.

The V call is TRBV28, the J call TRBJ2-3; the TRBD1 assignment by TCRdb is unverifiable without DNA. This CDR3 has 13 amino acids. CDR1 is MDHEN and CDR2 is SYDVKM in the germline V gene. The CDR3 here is CASSRGGGDTQYF.

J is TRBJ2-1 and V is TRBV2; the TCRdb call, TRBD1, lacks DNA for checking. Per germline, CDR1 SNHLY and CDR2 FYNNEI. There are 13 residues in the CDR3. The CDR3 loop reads CASTREQGNEQFF.

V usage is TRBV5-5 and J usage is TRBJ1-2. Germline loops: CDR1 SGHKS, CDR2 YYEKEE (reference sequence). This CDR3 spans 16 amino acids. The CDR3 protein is CASSLGGSAANYGYTF.

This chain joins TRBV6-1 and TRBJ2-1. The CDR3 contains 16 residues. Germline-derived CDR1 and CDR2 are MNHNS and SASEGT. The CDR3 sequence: CASSEFARFRVGEQFF.

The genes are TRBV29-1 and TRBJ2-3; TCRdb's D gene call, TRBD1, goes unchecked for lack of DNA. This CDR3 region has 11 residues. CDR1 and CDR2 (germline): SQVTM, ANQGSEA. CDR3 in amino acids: CSVVMDSVSYF.

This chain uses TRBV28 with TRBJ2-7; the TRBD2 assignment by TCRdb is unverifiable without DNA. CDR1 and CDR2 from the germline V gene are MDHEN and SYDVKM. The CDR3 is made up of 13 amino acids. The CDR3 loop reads CASRTSGVYEQYF. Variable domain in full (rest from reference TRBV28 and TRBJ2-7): DVKVTQSSRYLVKRTGEKVFLECVQDMDHENMFWYRQDPGLGLRLIYFSYDVKMKEKGDIPEGYSVSREKKERFSLILESASTNQTSMYLCASRTSGVYEQYFGPGTRLTVT.

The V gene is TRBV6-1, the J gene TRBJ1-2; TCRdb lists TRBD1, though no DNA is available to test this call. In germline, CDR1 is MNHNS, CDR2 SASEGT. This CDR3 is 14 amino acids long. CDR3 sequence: CASRKVGVDYGYTF.

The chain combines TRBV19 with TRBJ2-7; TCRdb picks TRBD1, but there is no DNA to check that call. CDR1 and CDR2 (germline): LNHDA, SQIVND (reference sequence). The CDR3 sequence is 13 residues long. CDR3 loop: CASTTSGSYEQYF.

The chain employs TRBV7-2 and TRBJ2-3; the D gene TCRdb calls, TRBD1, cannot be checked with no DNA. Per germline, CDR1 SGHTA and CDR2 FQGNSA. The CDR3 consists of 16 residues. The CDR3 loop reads CASSWTGTGATDTQYF. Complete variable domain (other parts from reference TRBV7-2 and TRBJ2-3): GAGVSQSPSNKVTEKGKDVELRCDPISGHTALYWYRQSLGQGLEFLIYFQGNSAPDKSGLPSDRFSAERTGGSVSTLTIQRTQQEDSAVYLCASSWTGTGATDTQYFGPGTRLTVL.

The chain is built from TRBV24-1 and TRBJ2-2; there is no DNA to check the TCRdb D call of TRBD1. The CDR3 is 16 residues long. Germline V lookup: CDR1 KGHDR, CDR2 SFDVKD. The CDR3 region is CATSDFGGARTGELFF.